One and the same sample provided the 29 T cell receptor beta chains below, sequenced in a study of molecular identifiers for immune sequencing clone quantification. TCRdb processed the PCR reads anew with MiXCR; each CDR3 protein has one entry. Here the sample spans over 100,000 distinct CDR3 sequences, 30% to 45% being singletons. The sequenced sample consisted of naive CD8+ T cells from blood, with Jurkat cell RNA spiked in. Subset in this sample: FACS-sorted CD8+CD4-CCR7+CD45RA+ naive T cells. The receptors shown here come from a human donor in good health. Some libraries in this study had Jurkat cell RNA spiked in.

A word on this clonotype: The conserved phenylalanine or tryptophan normally closing the CDR3 is absent here, so this likely arose from a read error. This chain links TRBV28 with TRBJ2-2; D gene unclear. Looked up from germline, CDR1 is MDHEN and CDR2 is SYDVKM. V lost 3 bases to trimming and J lost 4 bases, with 9 bases between them. The CDR3 sequence is 14 residues long. CDR3 bases: TGTGCCAGCAGTTTTGTACATGTCACCGGGGAGCTGTTTTAT. It specifies CASSFVHVTGELFY.

Worth noting for this clonotype: Since the CDR3 does not end with the conserved phenylalanine or tryptophan, this likely comes from a read error. The CDR3 loop is CANTQGNEQYS. The CDR3 DNA reads TGTGCCAACACCCAGGGGAACGAGCAGTACTCA. V is TRBV10-3 and J is TRBJ2-7, with D possibly matching TRBD1 (6 bases). The length of the CDR3 is 11 residues. V was cut by 10 bases and J by 5 bases, with 12 bases left in between. CDR1 is ENHRY, CDR2 SYGVKD, per germline.

The chain links TRBV9 to TRBJ1-4, with D perhaps matching TRBD1 (6 bases). Germline loops: CDR1 SGDLS, CDR2 YYNGEE. V gave up 4 bases and J gave up 4 bases, with 14 bases separating them. This CDR3 is 15 amino acids long. The CDR3 loop reads CASSTEQGDNEKLFF. In nucleotides, the CDR3 is TGTGCCAGCAGCACCGAACAGGGAGATAATGAAAAACTGTTTTTT.

In its sample, this clonotype was seen many times. The gene calls are TRBV12-3 or TRBV12-4 and TRBJ2-5; maybe TRBD1 (6 bases). The CDR3 extends over 13 amino acids. V was clipped by 6 bases and J by 8 bases, with 16 bases between them. In DNA, the CDR3 is TGTGCCAGCAGCCGCAGGGGTGCCGACACCCAGTACTTC. This translates into CASSRRGADTQYF.

The J gene is TRBJ2-5, the V gene TRBV14; 8 nucleotides agree with TRBD2. The trim removed 6 bases at V and 1 base at J, leaving 4 bases unmatched. The CDR3 length is 14 residues. CDR1 and CDR2 from the germline V gene are SGHDN and FVKESK. CDR3 sequence: CASRPLAGQETQYF. In DNA form, the CDR3 reads TGTGCCAGCAGGCCCCTAGCGGGCCAAGAGACCCAGTACTTC.

This clonotype has a handful of counts. The genes are TRBV6-5 and TRBJ1-5; 8 positions match TRBD1. The CDR3 is 14 residues long. The V and J ends lost 5 bases and 7 bases, in that order; junction bases with no gene match: 7. CDR1 and CDR2 (germline): MNHEY, SVGAGI. The CDR3: CASSAGGAGQPQHF. CDR3 nucleotide sequence: TGTGCCAGCAGTGCAGGGGGCGCGGGGCAGCCCCAGCATTTT.

This clonotype showed up just a few times. The J gene is TRBJ2-7, the V gene TRBV6-5; the D is unclear. Germline lookup yields CDR1 MNHEY and CDR2 SVGAGI. The CDR3 totals 13 residues. Trimming pared 2 bases from V and 4 bases from J, leaving 9 bases between. CDR3 sequence reads: CASSYAHSYEQYF. DNA of the CDR3: TGTGCCAGCAGTTACGCCCATAGTTACGAGCAGTACTTC.

V and J are TRBV9 and TRBJ2-1, with TRBD2 matching over 10 bases. After removal of 6 bases from V and 5 bases from J, the junction contained 8 bases not matched to a gene. Per the germline V gene, CDR1 is SGDLS and CDR2 is YYNGEE. The CDR3 has 15 amino acids. CDR3 loop: CASNLRLAGNNEQFF. CDR3 DNA: TGTGCCAGCAACTTAAGACTAGCGGGCAACAATGAGCAGTTCTTC.

This clonotype was seen repeatedly, ten times or more. The rearrangement joins TRBV2 to TRBJ1-5; possibly TRBD1 for D (5 bases). V gave up 5 bases and J gave up 0 bases, with 14 bases separating them. The germline V gene encodes CDR1 SNHLY and CDR2 FYNNEI. The CDR3 consists of 16 residues. The CDR3 loop reads CASSLRQIRSNQPQHF. CDR3 in DNA: TGTGCCAGCAGTCTCCGACAGATTCGTAGCAATCAGCCCCAGCATTTT.

There are many counts of this clonotype. The V and J genes are TRBV6-5 and TRBJ2-3; 9 nucleotides match TRBD2. V trimming: 5 bases; J trimming: 1 base; junction bases outside the gene matches: 4. Germline lookup yields CDR1 MNHEY and CDR2 SVGAGI. The CDR3 runs 15 residues. As DNA, the CDR3 is TGTGCCAGCAGTCAGAGGACTAGCGGCACAGATACGCAGTATTTT. Encoded protein: CASSQRTSGTDTQYF.

The table lists this clonotype with a few counts. The chain joins TRBV7-9 to TRBJ1-6; the match to TRBD1 covers 8 bases. The V gene end was trimmed by 5 bases and the J gene end by 11 bases; junction bases not matched to a gene: 2. Germline V gives CDR1 SEHNR, CDR2 FQNEAQ (reference sequence). There are 12 residues in the CDR3. CDR3 region: CASSGQGPPLHF. DNA for the CDR3: TGTGCCAGCAGCGGACAGGGTCCACCCCTCCACTTT. Supplemented by reference TRBV7-9 and TRBJ1-6, the full variable domain reads DTGVSQNPRHKITKRGQNVTFRCDPISEHNRLYWYRQTLGQGPEFLTYFQNEAQLEKSRLLSDRFSAERPKGSFSTLEIQRTEQGDSAMYLCASSGQGPPLHFGNGTRLTVT.

V usage is TRBV5-6 and J usage is TRBJ2-3; 11 bases agree with TRBD2. This CDR3 comprises 16 residues. Germline V lookup: CDR1 SGHDT, CDR2 YYEEEE. The trim removed 4 bases at V and 5 bases at J, leaving 9 bases unmatched. The CDR3 sequence: CASSVMTSGEIDTQYF. The CDR3 nucleotides read TGTGCCAGCAGCGTGATGACTAGCGGGGAGATAGATACGCAGTATTTT.

This clonotype has ten or more counts. The CDR3 sequence: CASRRGALGDTQYF. CDR3 bases: TGTGCCTCCCGCCGGGGGGCCTTAGGGGATACGCAGTATTTT. V is TRBV13 and J is TRBJ2-3, with D possibly being TRBD2 (7 bases). Germline-derived CDR1 and CDR2 are PRHDT and FYEKMQ (reference sequence). This CDR3 is built from 14 residues. Trimming stripped 11 bases from V and 6 bases from J, with 21 bases between.

The chain combines TRBV7-9 with TRBJ2-3, with D perhaps TRBD1 (5 bases). Per germline, CDR1 SEHNR and CDR2 FQNEAQ (reference sequence). V lost 6 bases and J 0 bases, leaving 16 bases between the germline ends. This CDR3 region has 16 residues. CDR3 DNA sequence: TGTGCCAGCAGTTACTCAGGGTTCGGGAGCACAGATACGCAGTATTTT. Translation gives CASSYSGFGSTDTQYF. The full variable domain, in which reference TRBV7-9 and TRBJ2-3 provide the parts outside the CDR3, is DTGVSQNPRHKITKRGQNVTFRCDPISEHNRLYWYRQTLGQGPEFLTYFQNEAQLEKSRLLSDRFSAERPKGSFSTLEIQRTEQGDSAMYLCASSYSGFGSTDTQYFGPGTRLTVL.

Note on this clonotype: This may stem from a read error, because a much larger clone lies one nucleotide away. The chain couples TRBV29-1 to TRBJ2-3, with 9 bases identical to TRBD2. The CDR3 extends over 13 amino acids. Germline CDR1 reads SQVTM; CDR2 reads ANQGSEA. The CDR3 is CGVFSGSLDTQYF. The DNA of the CDR3 is TGCGGCGTATTTAGCGGGAGTTTAGATACGCAGTATTTT.

V usage is TRBV7-6 and J usage is TRBJ1-4; D may be TRBD1 (6 bases). The germline V gene has CDR1 SGHVS and CDR2 FNYEAQ. The CDR3 covers 15 residues. The V end was cut by 1 base, the J end by 7 bases, with 13 bases between. This CDR3 is CASSLGLGAGEKLFF. Written as DNA, the CDR3 is TGTGCCAGCAGCTTAGGTCTGGGGGCAGGTGAAAAACTGTTTTTT.

V gene TRBV13 combines with J gene TRBJ2-7; TRBD2 agrees at 11 bases. V was clipped by 5 bases and J by 7 bases; unmatched bases: 4. In germline, CDR1 is PRHDT, CDR2 FYEKMQ (reference sequence). The CDR3 loop spans 13 amino acids. This chain's CDR3 is CASSPGTSGEQYF. CDR3 nucleotide sequence: TGTGCCAGCAGCCCCGGGACTAGCGGTGAGCAGTACTTC.

This clonotype was observed at least ten times. This rearrangement joins TRBV7-2 to TRBJ2-3; D ambiguous. The CDR3 length is 15 residues. V was trimmed by 2 bases and J by 5 bases, leaving 14 bases between them. CDR1 is SGHTA and CDR2 is FQGNSA in the germline V gene. CDR3 loop: CASSLQLRALDTQYF. In DNA form, the CDR3 reads TGTGCCAGCAGCTTACAATTAAGGGCCCTAGATACGCAGTATTTT.

As regards this clonotype: A read error may be the cause here, since a much bigger clone is one base away. The rearrangement uses TRBV7-2 and TRBJ2-4; no firm D call. This CDR3 region has 15 residues. Germline CDR1 and CDR2: SGHTA and FQGNSA. V was shortened by 5 bases and J by 0 bases, with 11 bases between the two germline ends. The CDR3 bases are TGTGCCAGCAGCAAGTTGGCGATAGCCAAAAACATTCAGTACTTC. Translating it yields CASSKLAIAKNIQYF. Complete variable domain (other parts from reference TRBV7-2 and TRBJ2-4): GAGVSQSPSNKVTEKGKDVELRCDPISGHTALYWYRQSLGQGLEFLIYFQGNSAPDKSGLPSDRFSAERTGGSVSTLTIQRTQQEDSAVYLCASSKLAIAKNIQYFGAGTRLSVL.

This clonotype was counted many times. The chain is built from TRBV19 and TRBJ2-3; no definite D call. V was shortened by 3 bases and J by 2 bases, with 9 bases between the two germline ends. The CDR3 sequence is 14 residues long. In germline, CDR1 is LNHDA, CDR2 SQIVND (reference sequence). The CDR3 bases are TGTGCCAGTAGTATGGGAACTTCCACAGATACGCAGTATTTT. It is translated as CASSMGTSTDTQYF.

The V call is TRBV27, the J call TRBJ2-2, with 7 bases lining up with TRBD2. The trim removed 3 bases at V and 4 bases at J, leaving 8 bases unmatched. The CDR3 is made up of 16 amino acids. Germline V gene data show CDR1 as MNHEY and CDR2 as SMNVEV (reference sequence). The CDR3 here is CASSFAGRAGTGELFF. The DNA of the CDR3 is TGTGCCAGCAGTTTTGCGGGGAGGGCCGGCACCGGGGAGCTGTTTTTT.

The J gene is TRBJ2-3, the V gene TRBV28; D unresolved. V was pared by 4 bases and J by 7 bases, with 9 bases between. Germline V CDR1 and CDR2: MDHEN, SYDVKM. The CDR3 spans 12 residues. The CDR3 DNA follows: TGTGCCAGCAGTTACGGCAGTAATACGCAGTATTTT. Protein product: CASSYGSNTQYF.

Only a few counts were recorded for this clonotype. This sequence joins TRBV28 and TRBJ2-4; 11 bases align to TRBD2. The CDR3 covers 16 residues. Germline loops: CDR1 MDHEN, CDR2 SYDVKM. J was trimmed by 8 bases and V by 6 bases; bases with no gene match: 12. In DNA form, the CDR3 reads TGTGCCAGCAGACCTATCGGACTAGCGGGTCGTTACATTCAGTACTTC. It yields the protein CASRPIGLAGRYIQYF.

In its sample, this clonotype was seen a few times. This sequence joins TRBV15 and TRBJ1-5; D is uncertain. Germline assignment: CDR1 LNHNV and CDR2 YYDKDF (reference sequence). The V and J ends lost 4 bases and 7 bases respectively, with 20 bases between them. The CDR3 consists of 16 residues. CDR3 protein: CATSTPTTELGQPQHF. The CDR3 DNA is TGTGCCACCAGCACTCCGACAACCGAACTGGGGCAGCCCCAGCATTTT. Based on the CDR3 plus reference TRBV15 and TRBJ1-5, the full variable domain is DAMVIQNPRYQVTQFGKPVTLSCSQTLNHNVMYWYQQKSSQAPKLLFHYYDKDFNNEADTPDNFQSRRPNTSFCFLDIRSPGLGDTAMYLCATSTPTTELGQPQHFGDGTRLSIL.

In its sample, this clonotype was seen a few times. The J gene is TRBJ2-5, the V gene TRBV19, with 13 bases matching TRBD2. Germline V gene sequence: CDR1 LNHDA, CDR2 SQIVND (reference sequence). Losses at the gene ends were 7 bases for V and 3 bases for J; bases not matched to a gene: 5. The CDR3 contains 15 residues. Here the CDR3 DNA reads TGTGCCAGTATGGGGACTAGCGGGACTAAAGAGACCCAGTACTTC. Its translation is CASMGTSGTKETQYF.

This sequence joins TRBV12-3 or TRBV12-4 and TRBJ2-1; D remains ambiguous. V lost 7 bases, J lost 10 bases, and 14 bases lay in between. The CDR3 runs to 12 residues. CDR3 in amino acids: CASTLGPHEQFF. CDR3 DNA: TGTGCCAGCACCTTGGGCCCGCACGAGCAGTTCTTC.

This clonotype was picked up a small number of times. The gene calls are TRBV13 and TRBJ2-3; 7 positions match TRBD2. The CDR3 loop spans 14 amino acids. Germline CDR1 reads PRHDT; CDR2 reads FYEKMQ (reference sequence). The V and J ends lost 5 bases and 2 bases, in that order; junction bases with no gene match: 4. The CDR3 loop is CASSAGLITDTQYF. CDR3 nucleotide sequence: TGTGCCAGCAGCGCGGGACTAATCACAGATACGCAGTATTTT.

In regard to this clonotype: The junction shows a germline mismatch at one end, possibly a read error. This chain connects TRBV29-1 to TRBJ2-1; 9 nucleotides align to TRBD2. CDR1 is SQVTM, CDR2 ANQGSEA, per germline. The CDR3 covers 16 residues. CDR3 sequence (DNA): TGCAGCGGTGAAAGAACGGGAGCGGGGGGCTTAGGTGAGCAGTTCTTC. It codes for CSGERTGAGGLGEQFF.

This chain links TRBV19 with TRBJ1-2, with TRBD1 matching 8 bases. With V trimmed by 4 bases and J by 7 bases, 2 bases remained unmatched. The CDR3 length is 12 residues. The germline V gene has CDR1 LNHDA and CDR2 SQIVND (reference sequence). CDR3 loop: CASSTGGAGYTF. The CDR3 nucleotides are TGTGCCAGTAGTACAGGGGGCGCTGGCTACACCTTC. Together with reference TRBV19 and TRBJ1-2, the CDR3 gives the full variable domain: DGGITQSPKYLFRKEGQNVTLSCEQNLNHDAMYWYRQDPGQGLRLIYYSQIVNDFQKGDIAEGYSVSREKKESFPLTVTSAQKNPTAFYLCASSTGGAGYTFGSGTRLTVV.